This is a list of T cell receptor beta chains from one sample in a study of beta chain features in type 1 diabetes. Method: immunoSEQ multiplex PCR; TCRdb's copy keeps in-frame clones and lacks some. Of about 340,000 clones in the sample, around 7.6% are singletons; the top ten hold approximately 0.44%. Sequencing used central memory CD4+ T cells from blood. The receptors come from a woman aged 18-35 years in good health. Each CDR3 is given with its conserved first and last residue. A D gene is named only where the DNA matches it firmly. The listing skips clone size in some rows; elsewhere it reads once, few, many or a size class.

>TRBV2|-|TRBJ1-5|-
TGTGCCAGCAGTGTCGGGGGTGTTCAGCCCCAGCATTTT
CASSVGGVQPQHF
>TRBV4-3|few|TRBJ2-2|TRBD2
TGCGCCAGCAGCCAAGAGATTCTGGGCAGGACTAGCGGGACCGGGGAGCTGTTTTTT
CASSQEILGRTSGTGELFF
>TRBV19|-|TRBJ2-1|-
TGTGCCAGTAGTATGAGGGTGTTTCGGAATGAGCAGTTCTTC
CASSMRVFRNEQFF
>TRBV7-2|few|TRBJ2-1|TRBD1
TGTGCCAGCAGCCAACGGACAGGGGGATACAATGAGCAGTTCTTC
CASSQRTGGYNEQFF
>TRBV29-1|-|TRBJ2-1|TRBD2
TGCAGCGTCAAAGGGACTAGCGGGAGGGCCTCGGAAGAGCAGTTCTTC
CSVKGTSGRASEEQFF
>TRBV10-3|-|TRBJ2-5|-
TGTGCAGTGGCAGGGGCTGGGCAAGAGACCCAGTACTTC
CAVAGAGQETQYF
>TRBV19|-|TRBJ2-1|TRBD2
TGTGCCAGTAGTATGGGCGGACTAGCGGGAGTCGACTACTACAATGAGCAGTTCTTC
CASSMGGLAGVDYYNEQFF
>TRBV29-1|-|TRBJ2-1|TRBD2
TGCAGCGTTAGCAAGGGACTAGCGGGAGTAGGTAATGAGCAGTTCTTC
CSVSKGLAGVGNEQFF
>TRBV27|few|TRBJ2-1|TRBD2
TGTGCCAGCAGTTTAGTAGGCGGGAGATACAATGAGCAGTTCTTC
CASSLVGGRYNEQFF
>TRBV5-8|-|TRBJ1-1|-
TGTGCCAGCAGCTTTGAAGGGCAGAACACTGAAGCTTTCTTT
CASSFEGQNTEAFF
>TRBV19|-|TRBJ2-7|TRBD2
TGTGCCAGTCCCCCAGCGTCCGGACTAGCGGATGGATACGAGCAGTACTTC
CASPPASGLADGYEQYF
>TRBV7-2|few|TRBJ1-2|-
TGTGCCAGCAGCCAGGGTCAGGGACGGTATGGCTACACCTTC
CASSQGQGRYGYTF
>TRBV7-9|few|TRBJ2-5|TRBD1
TGTGCCAGCAGCTTAAAGAGGGGGCCCGGGCAAGAGACCCAGTACTTC
CASSLKRGPGQETQYF
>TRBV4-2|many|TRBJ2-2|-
TGTGCCAGCAGCCAACAGGTTGACACCGGGGAGCTGTTTTTT
CASSQQVDTGELFF
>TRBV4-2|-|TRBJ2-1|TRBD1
TGTGCCAGCAGCCCGAGGACAGGGGGCAATGAGCAGTTCTTC
CASSPRTGGNEQFF
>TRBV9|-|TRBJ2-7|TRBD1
TGTGCCAGCAGCTCATCCCCGACAGGGCTCGTCTACGAGCAGTACTTC
CASSSSPTGLVYEQYF